This TCR beta chain is drawn from a study of blood T cell repertoires in COVID-19. Study in general: Some COVID-19 samples were acute and others convalescent; all came from the United States, Italy and Spain. Sources were T cells, B-cell-depleted T cells, or PBMCs; the material itself was cDNA or gDNA.

Trimming cost V 3 bases and J 11 bases, with 11 bases left between them. Germline CDR1 is LNHDA and CDR2 is SQIVND (reference sequence). The CDR3 length is 12 residues. In the authors' methods: From reference gene primer amplification, estimates of nucleated cell counts were derived. TCRdb keeps only in-frame clones here, not all; method: immunoSEQ multiplex PCR. The DNA was the basis for D and trimming; V, J and clone size are from that table. The data show approximately 240,000 clones, with 70% to 85% seen just once and approximately 1.3% held by the top ten. The rearrangement uses TRBV19 and TRBJ2-1; maybe TRBD1 (5 bases). This receptor was obtained from a woman between 40 and 55 years old who had recovered from COVID-19. Source material: peripheral blood. CDR3 protein: CASSMQGLKQFF. The CDR3 region has the DNA TGTGCCAGTAGTATGCAGGGCCTAAAGCAGTTCTTC.